A single sample gave rise to the 24 T cell receptor beta chains below, sequenced in a study of blood T cell repertoires in COVID-19. Here immunoSEQ multiplex PCR was the method, and the copy in TCRdb shows in-frame clones only, minus some. Among hundreds of thousands of clones listed, 80% to 90% were seen once. What was sequenced was PBMCs or T cells enriched from blood (not recorded which). The origin of the receptors is a man in his forties who had recovered from COVID-19.

This chain links TRBV7-6 with TRBJ2-3; a weak D match, TRBD2 (6 bases). The CDR3 spans 17 residues. V was pared by 1 base and J by 0 bases, with 14 bases between. The germline gives CDR1 SGHVS, CDR2 FNYEAQ. The CDR3 DNA reads TGTGCCAGCAGCTTAGGAAGTAGCGGCATAAGCACAGATACGCAGTATTTT. Translation: CASSLGSSGISTDTQYF.

The CDR3 nucleotides are TGTGCCAGCAGTCCGGACGGGAGGGAGACCCAGTACTTC. It specifies CASSPDGRETQYF. The V and J genes are TRBV28 and TRBJ2-5, with 7 bases that match TRBD2. With V trimmed by 5 bases and J by 5 bases, 5 bases remained unmatched. The CDR3 has 13 residues. CDR1 is MDHEN and CDR2 is SYDVKM in the germline V gene.

The CDR3 protein is CASSPGGSNQPQHF. The CDR3 coding sequence is TGTGCCAGCAGTCCGGGTGGGAGCAATCAGCCCCAGCATTTT. The chain employs TRBV28 and TRBJ1-5; no definite D call. The germline gives CDR1 MDHEN, CDR2 SYDVKM. Trimming pared 5 bases from V and 1 base from J, leaving 9 bases between. The CDR3 spans 14 residues. The variable domain in full, with the rest retrieved from reference TRBV28 and TRBJ1-5, is DVKVTQSSRYLVKRTGEKVFLECVQDMDHENMFWYRQDPGLGLRLIYFSYDVKMKEKGDIPEGYSVSREKKERFSLILESASTNQTSMYLCASSPGGSNQPQHFGDGTRLSIL.

This clone has a single count. This rearrangement joins TRBV27 to TRBJ1-1, with unresolved D. The germline CDR1 and CDR2 sequences are MNHEY and SMNVEV (reference sequence). This CDR3 has 13 residues. The ends were cut back, 2 bases at V and 5 bases at J, with 9 bases in the middle. The CDR3 nucleotides read TGTGCCAGCAGTTTAGTGGGAGGGACTGAAGCTTTCTTT. It translates to CASSLVGGTEAFF.

This chain connects TRBV18 to TRBJ2-2; D is perhaps TRBD2 (6 bases). Germline V gene sequence: CDR1 KGHSH, CDR2 LQKENI. The CDR3 covers 17 residues. Trimming took 0 bases from V and 3 from J, leaving 14 bases between them. The CDR3 sequence is CASSPPAGFGDTGELFF. The CDR3, as DNA: TGTGCCAGCTCACCACCAGCGGGTTTCGGAGACACCGGGGAGCTGTTTTTT.

This clone was observed a single time. The V gene is TRBV5-4, the J gene TRBJ1-6; unclear D gene. The CDR3 has 15 residues. Germline loops: CDR1 SGHNT, CDR2 YYREEE (reference sequence). Trimming shortened V by 0 bases and J by 10 bases, and 14 bases separated the two germline ends. For the CDR3, the DNA is TGTGCCAGCAGCTTGGACGGAGGCGTGGGATCACCCCTCCACTTT. This codes for CASSLDGGVGSPLHF. Full variable domain (rest looked up from reference TRBV5-4 and TRBJ1-6): ETGVTQSPTHLIKTRGQQVTLRCSSQSGHNTVSWYQQALGQGPQFIFQYYREEENGRGNFPPRFSGLQFPNYSSELNVNALELDDSALYLCASSLDGGVGSPLHFGNGTRLTVT.

The CDR3 nucleotides read TGTGCCTGGAGTATTAACAATGAGCAGTTCTTC. It specifies CAWSINNEQFF. This chain links TRBV30 with TRBJ2-1; D call uncertain. V was clipped by 2 bases and J by 5 bases, with 4 bases between them. Looked up from germline, CDR1 is GTSNPN and CDR2 is SVGIG (reference sequence). The CDR3 has 11 amino acids.

About this clone itself: Just one base apart from a much larger clone, this may be a read error. The chain combines TRBV7-9 with TRBJ1-2; 7 nucleotides line up with TRBD1. The CDR3 contains 12 residues. The germline CDR1 and CDR2 sequences are SEHNR and FQNEAQ (reference sequence). V lost 1 base to trimming and J lost 9 bases; unmatched junction nucleotides: 2. The CDR3, as DNA: TGTGCCAGCAGCTTAGAACAGGGGAGCTACACCTTC. Encoded protein: CASSLEQGSYTF.

In this sample, this clone turned up a few times. The chain joins TRBV12-2 to TRBJ1-2; TRBD1, the D gene given by the table, was not confirmed from the DNA. TRBV12-2 is a documented pseudogene. This CDR3 is built from 16 residues. The CDR3 DNA is TGTGCAAGTCGCTTTAAGGACAGGGGAAGTTACTATGGCTACACCTTC. Protein sequence: CASRFKDRGSYYGYTF.

This sequence joins TRBV6-5 and TRBJ1-4; TRBD1 might be the D (5 bases). The CDR3 sequence is 14 residues long. CDR1 is MNHEY and CDR2 is SVGAGI in the germline V gene. V lost 8 bases, J lost 8 bases, and 18 bases lay in between. The CDR3 here is CASSSSRVYEKLFF. Written as DNA, the CDR3 is TGTGCCAGCTCGAGTTCCAGGGTTTACGAAAAACTGTTTTTT.

This chain connects TRBV28 to TRBJ1-2; 10 bases match TRBD1. The CDR3 is 13 amino acids. The germline gives CDR1 MDHEN, CDR2 SYDVKM. The J segment lost 4 bases and the V segment lost 10 bases, leaving 6 bases of the junction unmatched. CDR3 sequence: CATTTGGVYGYTF. CDR3 sequence (DNA): TGTGCCACCACGACAGGGGGCGTCTATGGCTACACCTTC.

This CDR3 reads CASGRLAGATQYF. DNA for the CDR3: TGTGCCAGCGGTCGACTAGCGGGGGCAACGCAGTATTTT. The rearrangement links TRBV2 to TRBJ2-3; 12 bases fit TRBD2. CDR3 size: 13 residues. Germline CDR1 SNHLY, CDR2 FYNNEI. V was clipped by 8 bases and J by 9 bases; unmatched bases: 6.

This clone was found once. The J gene is TRBJ2-7, the V gene TRBV19, with D unclear. Per the germline V gene, CDR1 is LNHDA and CDR2 is SQIVND (reference sequence). Trimming shortened V by 3 bases and J by 5 bases, and 14 bases separated the two germline ends. The CDR3 runs 14 residues. The CDR3 DNA reads as TGTGCCAGTAGTATCGTTGTATCGGTCCACGAGCAGTACTTC. Its translation is CASSIVVSVHEQYF.

J is TRBJ2-5 and V is TRBV19; TRBD1 agrees at 10 bases. Germline V lookup: CDR1 LNHDA, CDR2 SQIVND (reference sequence). Trimming removed 6 bases from V and 2 bases from J; junction bases left unmatched: 9. The CDR3 runs 16 residues. CDR3 bases: TGTGCCAGTAGCGACTCGGGACAGGGGAGTCAAGAGACCCAGTACTTC. Protein: CASSDSGQGSQETQYF.

The chain carries TRBV9 and TRBJ2-5; 10 bases line up with TRBD2. The J segment lost 1 base and the V segment lost 4 bases, leaving 10 bases of the junction unmatched. This CDR3 has 17 residues. Germline CDR1 and CDR2: SGDLS and YYNGEE. The CDR3 nucleotides are TGTGCCAGCAGCCCAGGGGTAGCGGGGGGCGCCCAAGAGACCCAGTACTTC. It translates to CASSPGVAGGAQETQYF.

The chain employs TRBV7-3 and TRBJ1-1, with D possibly TRBD1 on 6 matching bases. CDR1 SGHTA and CDR2 FQGTGA come from the germline V gene. The CDR3 runs 15 residues. The germline V and J ends were trimmed by 5 bases and 1 base, with 14 bases remaining between them. CDR3 DNA sequence: TGTGCCAGCAGCCCGGGGGGCAGGGGGAACACTGAAGCTTTCTTT. Translated, it gives CASSPGGRGNTEAFF.

Notes on this clone: Other DNA sequences in the same sample also yield this CDR3. CDR3 sequence (DNA): TGTGCCAGTAGCCCAGCGGGGGCGGGCTATGGCTACACCTTC. Protein sequence: CASSPAGAGYGYTF. This rearrangement joins TRBV19 to TRBJ1-2; D possibly corresponds to TRBD1 (6 bases). The V gene's germline CDR1 is LNHDA and CDR2 SQIVND (reference sequence). The germline V and J ends were trimmed by 6 bases and 4 bases, with 15 bases remaining between them. The length of the CDR3 is 14 residues.

CDR3 residues: CASSPTPGTFNEKLFF. CDR3 coding DNA: TGTGCCAGCAGCCCGACCCCGGGAACCTTTAATGAAAAACTGTTTTTT. This chain joins TRBV5-6 and TRBJ1-4, with D unclear. The CDR3 contains 16 residues. V dropped 4 bases and J dropped 4 bases, with 17 bases sitting between them. Germline CDR1 reads SGHDT; CDR2 reads YYEEEE.

The chain is built from TRBV27 and TRBJ1-1, with D perhaps TRBD1 (5 bases). The CDR3 contains 15 residues. The germline gives CDR1 MNHEY, CDR2 SMNVEV (reference sequence). The V end was cut by 0 bases, the J end by 5 bases, with 13 bases between. CDR3 sequence (DNA): TGTGCCAGCAGTTTATCGGTGCAGGGAATAACTGAAGCTTTCTTT. The encoded protein is CASSLSVQGITEAFF.

V and J are TRBV24-1 and TRBJ1-3; D is uncertain. V gave up 5 bases and J gave up 4 bases, with 17 bases separating them. Per germline, CDR1 KGHDR and CDR2 SFDVKD. The CDR3 loop spans 16 amino acids. The CDR3 sequence: CATSVGRIIAGNTIYF. The CDR3 DNA follows: TGTGCCACCAGTGTTGGCAGAATAATCGCCGGAAACACCATATATTTT.

V usage is TRBV5-1 and J usage is TRBJ2-1; a possible D gene is TRBD2 (5 bases). Trimming stripped 4 bases from V and 4 bases from J, with 9 bases between. The germline gives CDR1 SGHRS, CDR2 YFSETQ. The CDR3 totals 13 residues. The CDR3 DNA is TGCGCCAGCAGCCCCACGGGATACAATGAGCAGTTCTTC. Protein: CASSPTGYNEQFF.

This sequence joins TRBV3-1 (or the pseudogene TRBV3-2) and TRBJ2-3; 8 positions match TRBD2. Per germline, CDR1 LGHDT and CDR2 YNNKEL (reference sequence). Trimming cost V 2 bases and J 3 bases; bases outside gene matches: 1. The CDR3 consists of 14 residues. CDR3 nucleotides: TGTGCCAGCAGCCAAAAGCGGGAGACAGATACGCAGTATTTT. Translation gives CASSQKRETDTQYF.

V and J are TRBV6-2 or TRBV6-3 and TRBJ2-6, with D tentatively TRBD1 (6 bases). V was trimmed by 2 bases and J by 0 bases, leaving 11 bases between them. Germline V lookup: CDR1 MNHEY, CDR2 SVGEGT. This CDR3 is 17 amino acids long. Here the CDR3 reads CASSYQGSSSGANVLTF. In DNA form, the CDR3 reads TGTGCCAGCAGTTACCAGGGGTCCAGCTCTGGGGCCAACGTCCTGACTTTC.

This clone was counted between two and nine times. The V and J genes are TRBV15 and TRBJ1-4; weak D call: TRBD1 (6 bases). CDR1 is LNHNV, CDR2 YYDKDF, per germline (reference sequence). The CDR3 is made up of 17 amino acids. V lost 4 bases to trimming and J lost 0 bases, with 15 bases between them. The CDR3 coding sequence is TGTGCCACCAGCACAGGGGCGGACCTTGCAACTAATGAAAAACTGTTTTTT. Its translation: CATSTGADLATNEKLFF.